Below are 25 T cell receptor beta chains sequenced from a single sample in a study of cytomegalovirus exposure and HLA in healthy donors. The PCR employed 60 Vbeta primers together with 13 Jbeta primers. The table came from immunoSEQ multiplex PCR; TCRdb's copy has only in-frame clones and leaves some out. The data hold about 190,000 clones, with 60% to 85% observed a single time. The sample taken for sequencing was PBMCs. These receptors came from a woman aged 40 to 55 in good health and CMV-seronegative.

V gene TRBV14 combines with J gene TRBJ2-5; 8 bases are shared with TRBD2. Trimming removed 4 bases from V and 2 bases from J; junction bases left unmatched: 0. Per germline, CDR1 SGHDN and CDR2 FVKESK. The CDR3 runs 13 residues. The CDR3, as DNA: TGTGCCAGCAGCCCGGGGGGGCAAGAGACCCAGTACTTC. Translating it yields CASSPGGQETQYF.

The chain has TRBV7-2 and TRBJ2-3; 11 bases align to TRBD2. The J segment lost 3 bases and the V segment lost 5 bases, leaving 7 bases of the junction unmatched. Germline V lookup: CDR1 SGHTA, CDR2 FQGNSA. This CDR3 contains 16 residues. The CDR3 DNA reads TGTGCCAGCAGCAGAGGGACTAGCGGAAAGACAGATACGCAGTATTTT. Encoded protein: CASSRGTSGKTDTQYF. The full variable domain, completed using reference TRBV7-2 and TRBJ2-3, is GAGVSQSPSNKVTEKGKDVELRCDPISGHTALYWYRQSLGQGLEFLIYFQGNSAPDKSGLPSDRFSAERTGGSVSTLTIQRTQQEDSAVYLCASSRGTSGKTDTQYFGPGTRLTVL.

The chain couples TRBV11-3 to TRBJ1-1; D is ambiguous. The CDR3 extends over 11 amino acids. Germline V gene data show CDR1 as SGHNT and CDR2 as YENEEA. V shed 1 base and J shed 11 bases, with 8 bases lying between them. CDR3 loop: CASSLGGWAFF. CDR3 DNA: TGTGCCAGCAGCTTAGGCGGGTGGGCTTTCTTT.

The gene calls are TRBV5-1 and TRBJ1-1; 8 bases are a match to TRBD1. V trimming: 4 bases; J trimming: 1 base; junction bases outside the gene matches: 6. The CDR3 spans 15 residues. Germline V gene sequence: CDR1 SGHRS, CDR2 YFSETQ. This CDR3 reads CASSPGGQANTEAFF. CDR3 nucleotides: TGCGCCAGCAGCCCGGGGGGACAGGCGAACACTGAAGCTTTCTTT.

The chain recombines TRBV5-1 with TRBJ2-5, with 8 bases identical to TRBD1. V lost 4 bases and J lost 4; bases outside the gene matches: 6. The CDR3 has 14 amino acids. CDR1 and CDR2 (germline): SGHRS, YFSETQ. The CDR3 nucleotides are TGCGCCAGCAGCATAGGACAGGGCGGAGAGACCCAGTACTTC. This translates into CASSIGQGGETQYF.

The J gene is TRBJ2-5, the V gene TRBV30; D may be TRBD1 (5 bases). V shed 5 bases and J shed 4 bases, with 11 bases lying between them. This CDR3 region has 12 residues. Germline-derived CDR1 and CDR2 are GTSNPN and SVGIG (reference sequence). The chain's CDR3 is CAWGKGRETQYF. In DNA, the CDR3 is TGTGCCTGGGGAAAGGGGCGAGAGACCCAGTACTTC.

This clone was counted only a few times. Since the CDR3 does not end with the conserved phenylalanine or tryptophan, this likely comes from a read error. The chain links TRBV27 to TRBJ2-3, with D perhaps matching TRBD2 (6 bases). CDR1 and CDR2 from the germline V gene are MNHEY and SMNVEV (reference sequence). The length of the CDR3 is 13 residues. Trimming stripped 10 bases from V and 2 bases from J, with 13 bases between. The CDR3 sequence: CATSGRLTDTQYL. The CDR3 nucleotides are TGTGCCACCTCCGGGAGACTCACAGATACGCAGTATCTT.

This clone was observed many times. Because the CDR3's place on the DNA is in doubt, the DNA is left out and the CDR3 is given as listed by TCRdb. The rearrangement uses TRBV19 and TRBJ1-5; the DNA was not used to check the table's D call, TRBD1. Per the germline V gene, CDR1 is LNHDA and CDR2 is SQIVND (reference sequence). Ends included, the CDR3 has 16 residues. CDR3 residues: CASSSGQGGSNQPQHF.

The rearrangement links TRBV4-1 to TRBJ2-1; TRBD2 aligns across 10 bases. CDR3 length equals 20 residues. Per the germline V gene, CDR1 is MGHRA and CDR2 is YSYEKL. V gave up 1 base and J gave up 4 bases; unmatched junction bases: 16. The DNA for the CDR3 is TGCGCCAGCAGCCAAGTGGGGGGACTAGCGCACCGAGGGTCTTACAATGAGCAGTTCTTC. It yields the protein CASSQVGGLAHRGSYNEQFF.

This clone is a singleton in its sample. The CDR3 is CSVEGLANSNTGELFF. The CDR3 DNA sequence: TGCAGCGTTGAAGGGCTAGCCAATTCGAACACCGGGGAGCTGTTTTTT. The chain combines TRBV29-1 with TRBJ2-2; perhaps TRBD2 as D (5 bases). The ends were cut back, 1 base at V and 0 bases at J, with 12 bases in the middle. This CDR3 has 16 amino acids. CDR1 and CDR2 from the germline V gene are SQVTM and ANQGSEA.

This clone came up a few times. This chain joins TRBV29-1 and TRBJ2-5; TRBD1 agrees at 9 bases. V shed 3 bases, J shed 1 base, and the junction held 12 bases outside the gene matches. Germline-derived CDR1 and CDR2 are SQVTM and ANQGSEA. The CDR3 covers 17 residues. The CDR3 loop reads CSVEGDTGGYGQETQYF. The CDR3 region has the DNA TGCAGCGTTGAGGGGGATACAGGGGGCTACGGCCAAGAGACCCAGTACTTC.

J is TRBJ1-2 and V is TRBV30, with a possible D match to TRBD1 (6 bases). The CDR3 is 14 residues long. Trimming took 2 bases from V and 7 from J, leaving 17 bases between them. Germline lookup yields CDR1 GTSNPN and CDR2 SVGIG (reference sequence). CDR3 sequence: CAWSPRGAQGGYTF. The CDR3 DNA reads as TGTGCCTGGAGTCCCAGGGGAGCCCAAGGTGGCTACACCTTC.

This clone was counted a few times. This rearrangement joins TRBV6-6 to TRBJ1-1; D perhaps matches TRBD1 (6 bases). Germline CDR1 reads MNHNY; CDR2 reads SVGAGI (reference sequence). This CDR3 has 13 residues. The V end lost 0 bases, the J end lost 10 bases, and 12 bases lay between the germline ends. The CDR3 DNA is TGTGCCAGCAGTTACTCGTCTACAGGGTTAGCTTTCTTT. It is translated as CASSYSSTGLAFF.

A single count supports this clone. The chain joins TRBV9 to TRBJ1-1; D is ambiguous. CDR3 length: 12 amino acids. Germline loops: CDR1 SGDLS, CDR2 YYNGEE. V was trimmed by 1 base and J by 7 bases, leaving 8 bases between them. CDR3 nucleotides: TGTGCCAGCAGCGTACCGGGTGGTGAAGCTTTCTTT. Its translation: CASSVPGGEAFF.

The genes are TRBV2 and TRBJ2-3; a weak D match, TRBD2 (5 bases). Looked up from germline, CDR1 is SNHLY and CDR2 is FYNNEI. Deletions cut 4 bases from V and 0 bases from J, with 14 bases between. The CDR3 covers 16 residues. The CDR3 loop reads CASSGPAGGSTDTQYF. CDR3 DNA: TGTGCCAGCAGTGGCCCCGCGGGCGGTAGCACAGATACGCAGTATTTT.

This sequence joins TRBV18 and TRBJ1-5; 7 nucleotides agree with TRBD1. Germline V CDR1 and CDR2: KGHSH, LQKENI. With V trimmed by 3 bases and J by 6 bases, 8 bases remained unmatched. The length of the CDR3 is 15 residues. The CDR3 protein is CASSPARQGGQPQHF. The CDR3 DNA follows: TGTGCCAGCTCACCTGCCAGACAGGGAGGTCAGCCCCAGCATTTT.

This sequence joins TRBV30 and TRBJ2-5; possibly TRBD1 for D (7 bases). The V and J ends lost 5 bases and 4 bases respectively, with 11 bases between them. Looked up from germline, CDR1 is GTSNPN and CDR2 is SVGIG (reference sequence). The CDR3 is 12 residues long. The CDR3 DNA sequence: TGTGCCTGGGGAGGGGGCGGAGAGACCCAGTACTTC. Its translation is CAWGGGGETQYF.

This clone came up once. The chain is built from TRBV13 and TRBJ1-1; maybe TRBD1 (6 bases). CDR1 PRHDT and CDR2 FYEKMQ come from the germline V gene (reference sequence). Deletions cut 9 bases from V and 3 bases from J, with 11 bases between. The CDR3 contains 12 residues. The DNA of the CDR3 is TGTGCCAGTAGACAGGAGTACACTGAAGCTTTCTTT. Translation gives CASRQEYTEAFF.

The chain is built from TRBV11-3 and TRBJ1-6, with 7 positions matching TRBD1. Germline V gene data show CDR1 as SGHNT and CDR2 as YENEEA. The CDR3 is made up of 15 amino acids. V shed 0 bases and J 10 bases; nucleotides not matched to a gene: 6. The DNA of the CDR3 is TGTGCCAGCAGCTTAGAGAGCGCAGGGGGGTCACCCCTCCACTTT. Translating it yields CASSLESAGGSPLHF.

The chain is built from TRBV2 and TRBJ1-5; TRBD1 agrees at 10 bases. The CDR3 runs to 14 residues. Germline V gene lookup returns CDR1 SNHLY and CDR2 FYNNEI. Trimming took 7 bases from V and 7 from J; bases not matched to a gene: 7. CDR3 in amino acids: CASTTDRGGQPQHF. The DNA for the CDR3 is TGTGCCAGCACTACGGACAGGGGGGGGCAGCCCCAGCATTTT.

The rearrangement links TRBV5-1 to TRBJ2-3; the match to TRBD1 covers 7 bases. Germline V CDR1 and CDR2: SGHRS, YFSETQ. This CDR3 is built from 15 residues. The V segment lost 0 bases and the J segment 5 bases; nucleotides outside the gene matches: 6. In DNA form, the CDR3 reads TGCGCCAGCAGCTTGGATGGCAGGGGGTTAGATACGCAGTATTTT. Translated: CASSLDGRGLDTQYF.

This sequence joins TRBV7-2 and TRBJ1-2; D gene uncertain. Trimming cost V 2 bases and J 3 bases, with 7 bases left between them. The CDR3 loop spans 13 amino acids. From germline, CDR1 is SGHTA and CDR2 FQGNSA. The CDR3 spells CASSLRADYGYTF. For the CDR3, the DNA is TGTGCCAGCAGCTTAAGAGCCGACTATGGCTACACCTTC. Together with reference TRBV7-2 and TRBJ1-2, the CDR3 gives the full variable domain: GAGVSQSPSNKVTEKGKDVELRCDPISGHTALYWYRQSLGQGLEFLIYFQGNSAPDKSGLPSDRFSAERTGGSVSTLTIQRTQQEDSAVYLCASSLRADYGYTFGSGTRLTVV.

V is TRBV13 and J is TRBJ2-1; 7 bases align to TRBD2. The germline V gene has CDR1 PRHDT and CDR2 FYEKMQ (reference sequence). The CDR3 is made up of 17 amino acids. Germline trimming cut 5 bases from V and 0 bases from J; bases unmatched to any gene: 10. The CDR3 coding sequence is TGTGCCAGCAGCCAAACTAGCGAAAAAATCTCCTACAATGAGCAGTTCTTC. It is translated as CASSQTSEKISYNEQFF.

This sequence joins TRBV29-1 and TRBJ1-1; 7 nucleotides align to TRBD1. CDR3 size: 13 residues. The junction had 8 bases not matched to a gene; V was cut back by 7 bases and J by 3 bases. Germline assignment: CDR1 SQVTM and CDR2 ANQGSEA. The CDR3 sequence: CSAARDRHTEAFF. CDR3 sequence (DNA): TGCAGCGCCGCAAGGGACAGACACACTGAAGCTTTCTTT.

The rearrangement joins TRBV27 to TRBJ1-1; 8 bases fit TRBD1. After removal of 6 bases from V and 7 bases from J, the junction contained 16 bases not matched to a gene. Germline CDR1 and CDR2: MNHEY and SMNVEV (reference sequence). The CDR3 runs 16 residues. The chain's CDR3 is CASRARIQGEGGEAFF. The CDR3 DNA is TGTGCCAGCAGGGCCCGAATACAGGGGGAGGGTGGTGAAGCTTTCTTT.